One and the same sample provided the 5 T cell receptor beta chains below, sequenced in a study of cytomegalovirus exposure and HLA in healthy donors. With 60 Vbeta and 13 Jbeta primers, the PCR was carried out. This table comes from immunoSEQ multiplex PCR, and its TCRdb copy is limited to in-frame clones, with some not included. The sample lists approximately 90,000 clones, under 80% seen once, with 2% to 2.5% in the top ten. Sequencing was done on a sample of PBMCs. The receptors shown here come from a boy aged 5-17 years in good health and CMV-seronegative.

The chain carries TRBV9 and TRBJ1-3; 8 nucleotides align to TRBD1. Trimming cost V 3 bases and J 4 bases; bases outside gene matches: 9. The CDR3 consists of 16 residues. Germline V CDR1 and CDR2: SGDLS, YYNGEE. CDR3 DNA sequence: TGTGCCAGCAGCGCCAGGACAGGGCTTACCGGAAACACCATATATTTT. Its protein product is CASSARTGLTGNTIYF.

The V and J genes are TRBV4-3 and TRBJ2-6, with 7 nucleotides matching TRBD2. From germline, CDR1 is LGHNA and CDR2 YSLEER. This CDR3 spans 14 amino acids. With 3 bases clipped from V and 4 bases from J, the junction kept 0 bases outside the gene matches. The CDR3 protein is CASSHGRGANVLTF. Here the CDR3 DNA reads TGCGCCAGCAGCCACGGGAGGGGGGCCAACGTCCTGACTTTC.

J is TRBJ2-2 and V is TRBV4-1; 8 bases align to TRBD1. After removal of 4 bases from V and 8 bases from J, the junction contained 9 bases not matched to a gene. CDR1 and CDR2 (germline): MGHRA, YSYEKL. The CDR3 length is 15 residues. The CDR3 nucleotides are TGCGCCAGCAGCCCCGGACAGGGACCGAGGGGGGAGCTGTTTTTT. It is translated as CASSPGQGPRGELFF.

The CDR3 DNA sequence: TGTGCCAGCAGCCTACCGACTAGCGGGAGCTTCTACGAGCAGTACTTC. Amino acids: CASSLPTSGSFYEQYF. V usage is TRBV7-9 and J usage is TRBJ2-7; 12 bases align to TRBD2. The V and J ends lost 5 bases and 3 bases, in that order; junction bases with no gene match: 8. CDR1 is SEHNR and CDR2 is FQNEAQ in the germline V gene (reference sequence). This CDR3 has 16 amino acids.

The rearrangement uses TRBV12-5 and TRBJ2-7, with 8 bases that match TRBD1. Trimming at V came to 6 bases and at J to 3 bases, leaving 10 bases not matched to a gene. Germline CDR1 LGHNT, CDR2 FRNRAP. This CDR3 region has 15 residues. The CDR3 loop reads CASGSGQGPYYEQYF. In nucleotides, the CDR3 is TGTGCTAGTGGATCCGGACAGGGACCGTACTACGAGCAGTACTTC.